This TCR beta chain was retrieved from a study of T cell responses to AZD1222 COVID-19 vaccine. Overall study findings and caveats: In a largely white British group with more females than males, clonal diversity was possibly underestimated. Spike as a whole was targeted by vaccine-associated CD4 TCRs, dominant at 160-218 and 743-854.

Data came from immunoSEQ multiplex PCR; TCRdb stores just in-frame clones and leaves some out. Of around 80,000 clones detected, 83% appear once; the ten largest clones hold roughly 1.3%. The germline gives CDR1 MDHEN, CDR2 SYDVKM. Trimming at V came to 6 bases and at J to 1 base, leaving 4 bases not matched to a gene. The CDR3 is 15 amino acids. To note about this clone: Its antigen is unidentified.

Material: peripheral blood, obtained 28 days after the second AZD1222 dose. The gene calls are TRBV28 and TRBJ1-5; 9 nucleotides line up with TRBD1. This sequence was found in an adult who received the AZD1222 COVID-19 vaccine. The CDR3 coding sequence is TGTGCCAGCAGATCGGGACAGGGAAGCAATCAGCCCCAGCATTTT. Amino acids: CASRSGQGSNQPQHF. Supplemented by reference TRBV28 and TRBJ1-5, the full variable domain reads DVKVTQSSRYLVKRTGEKVFLECVQDMDHENMFWYRQDPGLGLRLIYFSYDVKMKEKGDIPEGYSVSREKKERFSLILESASTNQTSMYLCASRSGQGSNQPQHFGDGTRLSIL.